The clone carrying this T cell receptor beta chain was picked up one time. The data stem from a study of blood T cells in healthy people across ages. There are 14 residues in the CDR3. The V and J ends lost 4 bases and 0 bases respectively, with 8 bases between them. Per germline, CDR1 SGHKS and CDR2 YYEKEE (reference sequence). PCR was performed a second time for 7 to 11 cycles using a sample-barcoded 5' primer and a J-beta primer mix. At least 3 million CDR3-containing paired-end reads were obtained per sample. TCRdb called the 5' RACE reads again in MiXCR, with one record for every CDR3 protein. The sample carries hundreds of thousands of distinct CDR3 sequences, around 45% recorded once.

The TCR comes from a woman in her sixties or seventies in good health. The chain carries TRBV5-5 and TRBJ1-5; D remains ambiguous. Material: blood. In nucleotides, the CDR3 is TGTGCCAGCAGCGGCCTTGGTAGCAATCAGCCCCAGCATTTT. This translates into CASSGLGSNQPQHF. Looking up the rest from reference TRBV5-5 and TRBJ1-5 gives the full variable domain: DAGVTQSPTHLIKTRGQQVTLRCSPISGHKSVSWYQQVLGQGPQFIFQYYEKEERGRGNFPDRFSARQFPNYSSELNVNALLLGDSALYLCASSGLGSNQPQHFGDGTRLSIL.